A single sample gave rise to the 10 T cell receptor beta chains below, sequenced in a study of blood T cell repertoires in COVID-19. Only in-frame clones appear in the TCRdb table, and some are missing; sequencing was by immunoSEQ multiplex PCR. Altogether some 150,000 clones are present, around 82% being singletons, with the ten largest covering about an eighth. The sequenced sample consisted of peripheral blood. Receptors originate from a man aged 55 to 70 with active or convalescent COVID-19.

This clone was counted a few times. The chain joins TRBV5-1 to TRBJ2-2; 7 positions agree with TRBD2. CDR3 size: 17 residues. The trim removed 1 base at V and 8 bases at J, leaving 14 bases unmatched. The germline gives CDR1 SGHRS, CDR2 YFSETQ. The CDR3 protein is CASSLYLGGSLVGELFF. CDR3 nucleotide sequence: TGCGCCAGCAGCTTGTATCTTGGCGGGAGTTTAGTTGGGGAGCTGTTTTTT.

This chain links TRBV2 with TRBJ2-1; TRBD2 might be the D (6 bases). The CDR3 covers 15 residues. The ends were cut back, 4 bases at V and 0 bases at J, with 10 bases in the middle. Germline lookup yields CDR1 SNHLY and CDR2 FYNNEI. The CDR3 nucleotides read TGTGCCAGCAGTGTGTCTAGCGACTCCTACAATGAGCAGTTCTTC. Protein product: CASSVSSDSYNEQFF.

The chain recombines TRBV12-3 or TRBV12-4 with TRBJ2-7, with 9 bases identical to TRBD1. The V gene end was trimmed by 6 bases and the J gene end by 4 bases; junction bases not matched to a gene: 1. CDR3 length equals 12 residues. The CDR3 nucleotides read TGTGCCAGCAGGGGGACAGGGTACGAGCAGTACTTC. Protein: CASRGTGYEQYF.

In its sample, this clone was seen once. The J gene is TRBJ1-2, the V gene TRBV19; D is unresolved. Germline V lookup: CDR1 LNHDA, CDR2 SQIVND (reference sequence). Trimming removed 3 bases from V and 4 bases from J, with 9 bases in between. The CDR3 runs 13 residues. The CDR3 region is CASSMTRGYGYTF. CDR3 DNA sequence: TGTGCCAGTAGTATGACACGGGGCTATGGCTACACCTTC.

This chain uses TRBV14 with TRBJ2-3; TRBD2 is a possible D gene (6 bases). Trimming pared 0 bases from V and 1 base from J, leaving 14 bases between. Germline V gene lookup returns CDR1 SGHDN and CDR2 FVKESK. The CDR3 is made up of 17 amino acids. CDR3 residues: CASSQEIAGWGTDTQYF. The CDR3 region has the DNA TGTGCCAGCAGCCAAGAGATCGCGGGGTGGGGCACAGATACGCAGTATTTT. The full variable domain, completed using reference TRBV14 and TRBJ2-3, is EAGVTQFPSHSVIEKGQTVTLRCDPISGHDNLYWYRRVMGKEIKFLLHFVKESKQDESGMPNNRFLAERTGGTYSTLKVQPAELEDSGVYFCASSQEIAGWGTDTQYFGPGTRLTVL.

The chain couples TRBV9 to TRBJ1-1, with 9 positions matching TRBD1. The CDR3 covers 15 residues. CDR1 and CDR2 from the germline V gene are SGDLS and YYNGEE. Unmatched junction bases numbered 3, after V lost 0 bases and J lost 3 bases. CDR3 protein: CASSVVDRGDTEAFF. For the CDR3, the DNA is TGTGCCAGCAGCGTAGTGGACAGGGGAGACACTGAAGCTTTCTTT.

Only one count was recorded for this clone. The rearrangement uses TRBV5-4 and TRBJ1-3, with D possibly TRBD1 on 5 matching bases. Deletions cut 4 bases from V and 0 bases from J, with 17 bases between. CDR1 is SGHNT and CDR2 is YYREEE in the germline V gene (reference sequence). This CDR3 has 17 amino acids. The CDR3 DNA reads TGTGCCAGCAGCCAAGGAGGCGGGGGAAACTCTGGAAACACCATATATTTT. Translated: CASSQGGGGNSGNTIYF.

The chain recombines TRBV7-9 with TRBJ2-5; the D is unclear. The CDR3 loop spans 11 amino acids. Trimming took 5 bases from V and 4 from J, leaving 5 bases between them. The germline V gene encodes CDR1 SEHNR and CDR2 FQNEAQ (reference sequence). CDR3 sequence: CASSQLETQYF. CDR3 DNA: TGTGCCAGCAGCCAATTAGAGACCCAGTACTTC.

The chain is built from TRBV5-1 and TRBJ2-5; D may be TRBD2 (5 bases). CDR1 is SGHRS and CDR2 is YFSETQ in the germline V gene. The length of the CDR3 is 14 residues. V lost 2 bases and J 2 bases, leaving 10 bases between the germline ends. The CDR3 protein is CASSLEGDQETQYF. The CDR3 region has the DNA TGCGCCAGCAGCTTAGAGGGTGATCAAGAGACCCAGTACTTC.

The chain links TRBV27 to TRBJ2-2, with TRBD1 matching 9 bases. CDR1 MNHEY and CDR2 SMNVEV come from the germline V gene (reference sequence). The J segment lost 4 bases and the V segment lost 4 bases, leaving 1 base of the junction unmatched. The CDR3 has 14 residues. CDR3 nucleotide sequence: TGTGCCAGCAGTTCGGACAGGGGCACCGGGGAGCTGTTTTTT. Translation: CASSSDRGTGELFF.